This TCR beta chain comes out of a study of blood T cell repertoires in COVID-19. The wider study: Sample material is recorded as cDNA or gDNA derived from T cells, B-cell-depleted T cells, or PBMCs.

Original handling: Estimation of nucleated cell counts was performed using reference gene primer amplification. Assay: immunoSEQ multiplex PCR; the TCRdb copy retains only in-frame clones and omits some. The V and J calls and clone size come from that table; D and trimming were worked out from the DNA. The sample records 200,000 to 300,000 clones, 88% being singletons. The clonotype comes from a woman in her forties who had recovered from COVID-19. The sequencing sample was made of peripheral blood.

CDR3: CAISEPQGLAVYEQYF. As DNA, the CDR3 is TGTGCCATCAGTGAGCCCCAGGGACTAGCGGTCTACGAGCAGTACTTC. This chain joins TRBV10-3 and TRBJ2-7, with 11 bases aligning to TRBD2. CDR3 size: 16 residues. V was clipped by 2 bases and J by 3 bases; unmatched bases: 6. CDR1 is ENHRY, CDR2 SYGVKD, per germline.